This TCR beta chain is from a study of CD8+ T cells in alopecia areata. At the level of the study: Treated patients were given oral tofacitinib, which was dosed at 5 to 10 mg twice daily.

This clone was counted only a few times. The target antigen is unknown. Treatment given: oral pan-JAK inhibitor, 5-10 mg twice daily. Sequencing templates came from extracted RNA that was reverse transcribed into cDNA. Profiled with immunoSEQ multiplex PCR; TCRdb holds only in-frame clones, not every one. The table has about 140,000 clones, around 86% seen once. The CDR3 has 14 amino acids. Losses at the gene ends were 5 bases for V and 9 bases for J; bases not matched to a gene: 7. Germline CDR1 MNHEY, CDR2 SVGAGI. Study results and caveats: Tofacitinib significantly reduced both scalp clonality and expanded CD8+ clones among the top 100. Many of the expanded lesional clones endured in scalp and blood while on tofacitinib.

The chain joins TRBV6-5 to TRBJ1-6, with 7 bases identical to TRBD1. The sequence was collected from a human donor with alopecia areata. The sample consisted of CD8+ T cells sorted from blood, taken at week 4, from a patient treated with tofacitinib. Written as DNA, the CDR3 is TGTGCCAGCAGTACCGACAGGGTAACTTCACCCCTCCACTTT. This sequence encodes CASSTDRVTSPLHF.